A selection of T cell receptor beta chains follows, all from one sample in a study of blood T cell repertoires in COVID-19. Data came from immunoSEQ multiplex PCR; TCRdb stores just in-frame clones and leaves some out. This table holds around 180,000 clones, roughly 84% found once. Sequenced sample: peripheral blood. The source is an elderly woman with active or convalescent COVID-19. Each CDR3 is given with its conserved first and last residue. A D gene is named only where the DNA matches it firmly. Size is stated for part of the rows, as once, few or many counts, or as a class when the clone is expanded.

TRBJ2-3 TRBD2 TRBV7-9 NA CASSTGLAGRADTQYF TGTGCCAGCAGCACAGGACTAGCGGGAAGGGCAGATACGCAGTATTTT
TRBJ1-1 NA TRBV19 NA CASSSTSYMNTEAFF TGTGCCAGTAGTAGCACAAGTTACATGAACACTGAAGCTTTCTTT
TRBJ1-6 NA TRBV27 few CASSLDGTLVSPLHF TGTGCCAGCAGTCTAGACGGGACACTAGTTTCACCCCTCCACTTT
TRBJ2-1 TRBD2 TRBV7-9 NA CASSLLLAGGNEQFF TGTGCCAGCAGCTTGTTACTAGCGGGAGGAAATGAGCAGTTCTTC
TRBJ1-1 TRBD1 TRBV10-1 NA CASSESGGLNTEAFF TGCGCCAGCAGTGAATCAGGGGGTCTAAACACTGAAGCTTTCTTT
TRBJ1-3 NA TRBV6-6 NA CASSYRPGNTIYF TGTGCCAGCAGTTATCGTCCGGGAAACACCATATATTTT
TRBJ1-1 TRBD1 TRBV7-9 NA CASSLRTGAGNTEAFF TGTGCCAGCAGCTTAAGGACAGGGGCTGGGAACACTGAAGCTTTCTTT
TRBJ2-5 TRBD1 TRBV5-8 NA CASRGGQGSQETQYF TGTGCCAGCAGGGGGGGACAGGGGAGCCAAGAGACCCAGTACTTC
TRBJ1-6 NA TRBV5-6 once CASSLAGQGNSPLHF TGTGCCAGCAGCTTGGCCGGGCAGGGTAATTCACCCCTCCACTTT
TRBJ2-2 NA TRBV3-1/TRBV3-2 NA CASSPRVLGTGELFF TGTGCCAGCAGCCCCAGGGTGTTGGGCACCGGGGAGCTGTTTTTT
TRBJ2-1 NA TRBV7-2 NA CASSSQADSYNEQFF TGTGCCAGCAGCTCCCAGGCGGACTCTTACAATGAGCAGTTCTTC
TRBJ2-5 TRBD2 TRBV5-1 once CASSLGLAGGEETQYF TGCGCCAGCAGCTTGGGGCTAGCGGGAGGAGAGGAGACCCAGTACTTC
TRBJ1-1 NA TRBV2 NA CASYEGGNTEAFF TGTGCCAGCTACGAAGGAGGGAACACTGAAGCTTTCTTT
TRBJ2-3 TRBD2 TRBV11-2 NA CASSLDPGGGDTQYF TGTGCCAGCAGCTTAGATCCGGGGGGAGGAGATACGCAGTATTTT
TRBJ2-3 TRBD2 TRBV4-1 once CASSQGLAGSDTQYF TGCGCCAGCAGCCAAGGGTTAGCGGGATCGGATACGCAGTATTTT
TRBJ2-2 NA TRBV19 few CASESNTGELFF TGTGCCAGTGAGTCGAACACCGGGGAGCTGTTTTTT
TRBJ1-3 NA TRBV2 NA CASTDNSGNTIYF TGTGCCAGCACGGACAACTCTGGAAACACCATATATTTT
TRBJ1-1 NA TRBV20-1 NA CSPDMNTEAFF TGCAGTCCAGATATGAACACTGAAGCTTTCTTT